This T cell receptor beta chain was retrieved from a study of T cells in Graves' hyperthyroidism and ophthalmopathy. The wider study: Peripheral blood collection took place at initial diagnosis, before any treatment.

RNA transcripts provided the source from which TCR beta CDR3 regions were amplified. HTBI primers drove first-round RT-PCR of the TCR CDR3. Each CDR3 protein gets one entry after TCRdb re-called the multiplex PCR reads with MiXCR. This table holds fewer than 400,000 distinct CDR3 sequences, approximately 15% found once. About this clonotype itself: No antigen is known for it.

Overall study results and limits: Among thyroid clonotypes expanded above 0.001, most also appeared in blood. For ophthalmopathy, model prediction preceded onset by a median around six months.

CDR3 size: 15 residues. Between the trimmed V and J ends, which lost 3 bases and 3 bases, there was a span of 15 bases. Germline CDR1 reads LNHDA; CDR2 reads SQIVND (reference sequence). Sequences were obtained from blood. The rearrangement links TRBV19 to TRBJ2-7; D is unresolved. The sequence derives from a man younger than 40 with Graves' hyperthyroidism. CDR3 sequence reads: CASSMALVVYYEQYF. The CDR3 DNA reads as TGTGCCAGTAGTATGGCTCTGGTGGTATACTACGAGCAGTACTTC.